This TCR beta chain was observed in a study of radiotherapy plus CTLA-4 blockade in lung cancer. Study findings and constraints: The best prediction of response reportedly came from early blood T cell clone dynamics, with interferon-beta.

Points on this clone: The antigen is unknown.

TCRdb's copy holds only in-frame clones and misses some; the assay was immunoSEQ multiplex PCR. This sample has fewer than 90,000 clones, with around 83% found just once. Trimming removed 1 base from V and 2 bases from J, with 11 bases in between. The CDR3 contains 15 residues. The germline CDR1 and CDR2 sequences are SGHDT and YYEEEE. This clonotype was sampled from a human donor with non-small cell lung cancer who had stable disease on radiotherapy plus ipilimumab. The sample here was peripheral blood, taken from a patient treated with radiotherapy plus ipilimumab. J is TRBJ2-3 and V is TRBV5-6; D is undetermined. CDR3 loop: CASSLWADSTDTQYF. CDR3 DNA: TGTGCCAGCAGCTTGTGGGCAGACTCCACAGATACGCAGTATTTT.